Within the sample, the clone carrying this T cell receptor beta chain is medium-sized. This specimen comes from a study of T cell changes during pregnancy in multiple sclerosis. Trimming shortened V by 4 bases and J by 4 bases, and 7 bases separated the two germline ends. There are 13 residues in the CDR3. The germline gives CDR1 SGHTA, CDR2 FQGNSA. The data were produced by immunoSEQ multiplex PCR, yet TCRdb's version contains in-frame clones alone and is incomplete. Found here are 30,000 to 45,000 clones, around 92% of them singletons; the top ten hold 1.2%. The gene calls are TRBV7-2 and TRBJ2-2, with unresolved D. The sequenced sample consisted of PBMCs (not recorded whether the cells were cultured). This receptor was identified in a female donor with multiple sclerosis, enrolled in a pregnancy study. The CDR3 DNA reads TGTGCCAGCAGCTCCGCATCCACCGGGGAGCTGTTTTTT. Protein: CASSSASTGELFF.